The 23 T cell receptor beta chains listed next were all sequenced from one sample in a study of T cells after yellow fever vaccination. Each CDR3 protein is one row after TCRdb ran MiXCR on the 5' RACE reads. This table holds about 580,000 distinct CDR3 sequences, about a sixth found once. The sample in question was PBMCs, obtained less than 6 days after the first yellow fever vaccination. The receptors originated from a man between 18 and 29 years old who received the YFV17D yellow fever vaccine.

This chain joins TRBV7-3 and TRBJ2-3; possibly TRBD1 or TRBD2 for D (6 bases each). This CDR3 has 17 amino acids. Germline CDR1 and CDR2: SGHTA and FQGTGA. Between the trimmed V and J ends, which lost 5 bases and 2 bases, there was a span of 20 bases. The DNA of the CDR3 is TGTGCCAGCAGCCGGTGGGTGACGAGGGGGGCCACAGATACGCAGTATTTT. It is translated as CASSRWVTRGATDTQYF.

DNA for the CDR3: TGTGCTAGTGGTTTGGCCCGGGGGGGAAACAATGAGCAGTTCTTC. It is translated as CASGLARGGNNEQFF. The chain has TRBV12-5 and TRBJ2-1, with 8 bases identical to TRBD2. The CDR3 consists of 15 residues. V was clipped by 1 base and J by 5 bases; unmatched bases: 4. Germline V gives CDR1 LGHNT, CDR2 FRNRAP.

A few counts support this clonotype. The J gene is TRBJ2-1, the V gene TRBV28; D is unclear. Germline V lookup: CDR1 MDHEN, CDR2 SYDVKM. V lost 3 bases and J 7 bases, leaving 13 bases between the germline ends. The CDR3 runs 14 residues. CDR3 DNA sequence: TGTGCCAGCAGTTTTGCGTTTTTGGAAAATGAGCAGTTCTTC. Translated: CASSFAFLENEQFF. Supplemented by reference TRBV28 and TRBJ2-1, the full variable domain reads DVKVTQSSRYLVKRTGEKVFLECVQDMDHENMFWYRQDPGLGLRLIYFSYDVKMKEKGDIPEGYSVSREKKERFSLILESASTNQTSMYLCASSFAFLENEQFFGPGTRLTVL.

This chain uses TRBV20-1 with TRBJ1-1; D is perhaps TRBD1 (5 bases). V lost 0 bases and J 5 bases, leaving 13 bases between the germline ends. The CDR3 is 14 amino acids. Looked up from germline, CDR1 is DFQATT and CDR2 is SNEGSKA (reference sequence). Written as DNA, the CDR3 is TGCAGTGCTAGAGATTTGGGGGGGATGACTGAAGCTTTCTTT. Protein product: CSARDLGGMTEAFF.

This clonotype occurred a few times. J is TRBJ2-1 and V is TRBV6-5; no clear D. Trimming cost V 0 bases and J 7 bases, with 13 bases left between them. CDR1 and CDR2 (germline): MNHEY, SVGAGI. The CDR3 sequence is 15 residues long. CDR3: CASSYSPVTPNEQFF. Written as DNA, the CDR3 is TGTGCCAGCAGTTACTCTCCCGTTACACCGAATGAGCAGTTCTTC.

The table lists this clonotype with a few counts. The chain employs TRBV2 and TRBJ2-5; 7 nucleotides match TRBD1. This CDR3 region has 14 residues. Trimming cost V 6 bases and J 5 bases; bases outside gene matches: 9. CDR1 SNHLY and CDR2 FYNNEI come from the germline V gene. This chain's CDR3 is CASSIQGSRETQYF. CDR3 sequence (DNA): TGTGCCAGCAGCATACAGGGGTCGAGGGAGACCCAGTACTTC.

This clonotype was seen a few times. The chain employs TRBV2 and TRBJ2-1; 7 bases are shared with TRBD1. The V gene's germline CDR1 is SNHLY and CDR2 FYNNEI. V lost 10 bases to trimming and J lost 7 bases; unmatched junction nucleotides: 10. The CDR3 length is 13 residues. CDR3 coding DNA: TGTGCCACCGGCCGGACAGGTCAAAATGAGCAGTTCTTC. Residues: CATGRTGQNEQFF.

This chain uses TRBV29-1 with TRBJ2-1; unclear D gene. The CDR3 contains 14 residues. Germline V lookup: CDR1 SQVTM, CDR2 ANQGSEA. V gave up 4 bases and J gave up 0 bases, with 10 bases separating them. The CDR3 bases are TGCAGCGTTGTTGGCCTGATCTCCTACAATGAGCAGTTCTTC. This codes for CSVVGLISYNEQFF.

This clonotype was observed at least ten times. The rearrangement links TRBV12-3 or TRBV12-4 to TRBJ1-5; 9 bases match TRBD1. The V and J ends lost 4 bases and 2 bases, in that order; junction bases with no gene match: 0. This CDR3 has 14 amino acids. CDR3 residues: CASSWTGGNQPQHF. The CDR3 DNA follows: TGTGCCAGCAGTTGGACAGGGGGCAATCAGCCCCAGCATTTT.

This clonotype has just a few counts. This sequence joins TRBV3-1 and TRBJ2-2; unclear D gene. The germline V gene encodes CDR1 LGHDT and CDR2 YNNKEL (reference sequence). CDR3 length: 15 residues. With 0 bases removed from V and 5 bases from J, the gap between germline ends came to 10 bases. CDR3 sequence: CASSQEQMLTGELFF. The CDR3 coding sequence is TGTGCCAGCAGCCAAGAACAGATGCTGACCGGGGAGCTGTTTTTT.

This clonotype was seen a handful of times. The chain recombines TRBV6-2 or TRBV6-3 with TRBJ2-7; either TRBD1 or TRBD2 may fit D (5 bases each). Trimming shortened V by 6 bases and J by 2 bases, and 11 bases separated the two germline ends. This CDR3 is 13 amino acids long. Germline V CDR1 and CDR2: MNHEY, SVGEGT. CDR3 sequence reads: CASSWGTTYEQYV. The CDR3 DNA is TGTGCCAGCAGCTGGGGGACGACCTACGAGCAGTACGTC.

This clonotype was counted a few times. The chain has TRBV5-1 and TRBJ2-1, with 8 bases lining up with TRBD2. The germline V gene has CDR1 SGHRS and CDR2 YFSETQ. J gave up 0 bases and V 2 bases, and 7 bases lay outside the gene matches. This CDR3 has 17 residues. DNA for the CDR3: TGCGCCAGCAGCTTATTTAGCGGGGACCCCTCCTACAATGAGCAGTTCTTC. Its translation: CASSLFSGDPSYNEQFF.

This sequence joins TRBV7-8 and TRBJ1-4; D unresolved. Trimming left V 5 bases short and J 4 bases short, with 14 bases between. In germline, CDR1 is SGHVS, CDR2 FQNEAQ. The CDR3 extends over 15 amino acids. In DNA, the CDR3 is TGTGCCAGCAGCGCCCTCGGGCCCTATAATGAAAAACTGTTTTTT. It is translated as CASSALGPYNEKLFF.

A note on this clonotype: This likely stems from a read error, as it lies one base from a far larger clone. The rearrangement joins TRBV7-2 to TRBJ2-2, with D unclear. Germline values: CDR1 SGHTA, CDR2 FQGNSA. This CDR3 spans 13 amino acids. As DNA, the CDR3 is TGTGCCGGCAGCTTAACGAACACCGGGGAGCTGTTTTTT. Amino acid sequence: CAGSLTNTGELFF.

This clonotype has a handful of counts. The V gene is TRBV6-5, the J gene TRBJ1-2; D is unresolved. The V gene's germline CDR1 is MNHEY and CDR2 SVGAGI. CDR3 size: 15 residues. With 0 bases removed from V and 5 bases from J, the gap between germline ends came to 13 bases. CDR3 sequence: CASSYSAGVVYGYTF. CDR3 DNA: TGTGCCAGCAGTTACTCCGCCGGGGTTGTGTATGGCTACACCTTC.

The chain couples TRBV25-1 to TRBJ1-2; a possible D gene is TRBD1 (6 bases). The CDR3 spans 13 residues. The V end lost 10 bases, the J end lost 3 bases, and 15 bases lay between the germline ends. Looked up from germline, CDR1 is MGHDK and CDR2 is SYGVNS. The CDR3, as DNA: TGTGCCACCGAGGGGGGACGCTACTATGGCTACACCTTC. This sequence encodes CATEGGRYYGYTF.

The chain uses TRBV5-4 and TRBJ1-1; 7 bases map to TRBD1. The V gene's germline CDR1 is SGHNT and CDR2 YYREEE (reference sequence). Losses at the gene ends were 0 bases for V and 11 bases for J; bases not matched to a gene: 7. The CDR3 is 13 amino acids. CDR3 sequence (DNA): TGTGCCAGCAGCTTGGCAACAGGGGAGCAGGCTTTCTTT. Translating it yields CASSLATGEQAFF.

The V call is TRBV5-1, the J call TRBJ2-1, with D possibly TRBD1 on 6 matching bases. The CDR3 length is 15 residues. V was pared by 4 bases and J by 6 bases, with 17 bases between. The germline V gene encodes CDR1 SGHRS and CDR2 YFSETQ. CDR3 in DNA: TGCGCCAGCAGCACACAGGGCCTCGGACGCAATGAGCAGTTCTTC. It codes for CASSTQGLGRNEQFF.

There are a few counts of this clonotype. The chain couples TRBV20-1 to TRBJ2-1; D is ambiguous. Germline loops: CDR1 DFQATT, CDR2 SNEGSKA (reference sequence). The CDR3 has 13 residues. Trimming stripped 5 bases from V and 9 bases from J, with 17 bases between. CDR3 region: CSAPKSSGGEQFF. Written as DNA, the CDR3 is TGCAGTGCTCCTAAGAGCTCGGGTGGTGAGCAGTTCTTC.

This chain links TRBV4-2 with TRBJ1-1, with no clear D. CDR1 is LGHNA and CDR2 is YNFKEQ in the germline V gene. This CDR3 is 15 amino acids long. Trimming pared 0 bases from V and 1 base from J, leaving 9 bases between. CDR3 amino acids: CASSQDSSGNTEAFF. CDR3 sequence (DNA): TGTGCCAGCAGCCAAGATAGTTCGGGGAACACTGAAGCTTTCTTT.

V usage is TRBV12-3 or TRBV12-4 and J usage is TRBJ2-2; 8 nucleotides agree with TRBD1. Losses at the gene ends were 4 bases for V and 0 bases for J; bases not matched to a gene: 4. This CDR3 spans 16 amino acids. This chain's CDR3 is CASSSGQGANTGELFF. CDR3 in DNA: TGTGCCAGCAGTTCAGGACAGGGCGCGAACACCGGGGAGCTGTTTTTT.

A few counts support this clonotype. This chain connects TRBV20-1 to TRBJ2-1, with D perhaps TRBD2 (5 bases). The CDR3 sequence is 14 residues long. The ends were cut back, 6 bases at V and 0 bases at J, with 12 bases in the middle. The V gene's germline CDR1 is DFQATT and CDR2 SNEGSKA (reference sequence). CDR3 in amino acids: CSATRSSSYNEQFF. CDR3 sequence (DNA): TGCAGTGCCACTAGGAGCAGCTCCTACAATGAGCAGTTCTTC.

The V and J genes are TRBV5-1 and TRBJ2-5; 9 nucleotides match TRBD2. Germline trimming cut 4 bases from V and 2 bases from J; bases unmatched to any gene: 6. This CDR3 spans 15 amino acids. From germline, CDR1 is SGHRS and CDR2 YFSETQ. Here the CDR3 DNA reads TGCGCCAGCAGCGTAGGGACTAGCCGGCAAGAGACCCAGTACTTC. This sequence encodes CASSVGTSRQETQYF.